The T cell receptor (beta chain) under discussion was sequenced for a study of T cells in localized non-small cell lung cancer. Study-wide points: Longer overall survival was linked to higher blood T cell density. Across samples, adjacent lung featured a median around 57 of the top 100 tumor clones. Uninvolved adjacent lung, not tumor, had the highest T cell clonality. Sequencing involved a lone tumor region, leaving heterogeneity possible.

Measured with immunoSEQ multiplex PCR; TCRdb has only the in-frame clones, and not every one. The table shows a few thousand clones, with approximately 30% occurring only once. Concerning this clone itself: Its antigen is currently unknown.

After removal of 6 bases from V and 15 bases from J, the junction contained 8 bases not matched to a gene. The CDR3 spans 12 residues. Per the germline V gene, CDR1 is MRHNA and CDR2 is SNTAGT. The chain carries TRBV6-4 and TRBJ2-1, with 10 bases identical to TRBD1. The sequencing here drew on normal lung tissue next to the tumor, taken before any cancer treatment. The clonotype originates from a man aged 40 to 70 with stage I lung adenocarcinoma. CDR3 nucleotides: TGTGCCAGCAGACGACAGGGGGCGAGCTCGTTCTTC. Its protein product is CASRRQGASSFF.